Listed below are T cell receptor beta chains from one sample, sequenced in a study of radiotherapy plus CTLA-4 blockade in lung cancer. Only in-frame clones appear in the TCRdb table, and some are missing; sequencing was by immunoSEQ multiplex PCR. Among about 110,000 clones listed, around 84% were seen once. This material consisted of peripheral blood, taken from a patient treated with radiotherapy plus ipilimumab. These receptors were obtained from a human donor with non-small cell lung cancer that progressed on radiotherapy plus ipilimumab. Some clones in this sample may be carry-over from other donors' samples. The CDR3 runs from the conserved cysteine through the conserved F or W. The order of the fields is clone size, D gene, V gene, J gene, CDR3 protein. The D gene is left open where the match is weak. Clone size is shown for a subset of rows, as once, few, many or a class of expanded clone.

-,-,TRBV10-3,TRBJ1-1,CAISDMGGNTEAFF
-,TRBD2,TRBV6-6,TRBJ2-1,CASSYAESGVGEQFF
-,-,TRBV12-5,TRBJ1-6,CASGLLYHREEGSPLHF
-,TRBD1,TRBV19,TRBJ1-2,CASSYSAGGDYGYTF
-,TRBD1,TRBV25-1,TRBJ1-2,CASRDRTGANYGYTF
few,-,TRBV19,TRBJ1-6,CASSITGIFDSPLHF
once,-,TRBV7-3,TRBJ2-5,CASSLATSGTQYF
-,-,TRBV27,-,CASSLVQSYEQYF
few,-,TRBV27,TRBJ2-1,CASTSITSYNEQFF
-,-,TRBV7-9,TRBJ2-5,CASKRDIQETQYF
-,-,TRBV13,TRBJ1-4,CASSLVSGNEKLFF
-,-,TRBV28,TRBJ2-7,CASSLLTDKQYF
few,-,TRBV18,TRBJ2-7,CASSLPASASSYEQYF
-,-,TRBV7-9,TRBJ2-7,CASSLASSPGLTPYEQYF
-,TRBD2,TRBV5-1,TRBJ2-3,CASSLAGGEDTQYF
-,-,TRBV27,TRBJ2-7,CASSPYGGSSYEQYF
-,-,TRBV2,TRBJ1-2,CASSVGSRDTF
-,-,TRBV5-1,TRBJ2-3,CASSRLGAGGGVGTDTQYF
-,-,TRBV7-2,TRBJ1-2,CASSLILGDLGYGYTF
-,TRBD1,TRBV18,TRBJ1-2,CASSPTPIGTANYGYTF
-,-,TRBV2,TRBJ2-4,CASSEVSDLQYF
once,-,TRBV9,TRBJ1-6,CASSPSGDSPLHF
few,-,TRBV11-1,TRBJ1-2,CASSLGSAPSRNYGYTF
once,-,TRBV1,TRBJ2-5,CTSSQGVERGGYQETQYF
-,TRBD2,TRBV4-1,TRBJ2-2,CASSQESGGANTGELFF
-,TRBD1,TRBV7-6,TRBJ1-2,CASSPGQGKGYGYTF
-,TRBD2,TRBV6-5,TRBJ2-3,CASSSPGLAGDTQYF
-,-,TRBV29-1,TRBJ1-2,CGVEDRRHSYTF
-,-,TRBV19,TRBJ1-2,CASTEDGRLAPYGYTF
-,-,TRBV28,TRBJ1-2,CASGPWDYGYTF
-,-,TRBV5-4,TRBJ1-1,CASSSVLGPEAFF
-,-,TRBV5-1,TRBJ2-7,CASSFNGEKQYF